The present T cell receptor (beta chain) was sequenced within a study of cytomegalovirus exposure and HLA in healthy donors. CDR1 SGHRS and CDR2 YFSETQ come from the germline V gene. The junction had 5 bases not matched to a gene; V was cut back by 8 bases and J by 6 bases. This CDR3 spans 12 amino acids. PCR amplification relied on 60 Vbeta primers (plus 13 Jbeta primers). Method: immunoSEQ multiplex PCR; TCRdb's copy keeps in-frame clones and lacks some. The sample carries over 85,000 clones, around 85% recorded once. The chain combines TRBV5-1 with TRBJ2-1, with 7 nucleotides matching TRBD1. Sequenced sample: PBMCs. This clonotype was sampled from a man aged 40-55 years in good health and CMV-seronegative. CDR3 residues: CASSGTANEQFF. The DNA for the CDR3 is TGCGCCAGTTCCGGGACAGCCAATGAGCAGTTCTTC. Drawing the rest from reference TRBV5-1 and TRBJ2-1, the complete variable domain is KAGVTQTPRYLIKTRGQQVTLSCSPISGHRSVSWYQQTPGQGLQFLFEYFSETQRNKGNFPGRFSGRQFSNSRSEMNVSTLELGDSALYLCASSGTANEQFFGPGTRLTVL.